These 15 T cell receptor beta chains came from one sample sequenced in a study of shared clonotypes between healthy human individuals (TCRdb year 2020). Library prep was done by the immunoSEQ multiplex PCR assay. In TCRdb, the immuneACCESS table is reduced to in-frame sequences with V and J assigned. These tables do not hold every clone; where another copy was compared, an unresolved V gene accounts for under half, and the others remain unexplained. In this sample the table shows about 2.3 million clones, 93% of which occur a single time. The ten largest clonotypes hold approximately 0.4% of the sample. Input material: naive CD4+ T cells from PBMCs. Taken with the paper, the label for cell subset or site translates to: CD45RA+ positively selected. The receptors come from a young man in good health. Some clones in this sample may be carry-over from other donors' samples.

This chain uses TRBV5-4 with TRBJ2-7; D possibly corresponds to TRBD2 (5 bases). Germline CDR1 is SGHNT and CDR2 is YYREEE (reference sequence). The CDR3 is 14 residues long. V lost 5 bases to trimming and J lost 2 bases, with 14 bases between them. CDR3 amino acids: CASRRREYPYEQYF. The CDR3 nucleotides are TGTGCCAGCAGGAGACGGGAATATCCCTACGAGCAGTACTTC.

This chain links TRBV28 with TRBJ2-5; 11 bases map to TRBD1. With the DNA end fitting TRBJ2-7 better, the J assignment may be wrong. This CDR3 contains 15 residues. The germline gives CDR1 MDHEN, CDR2 SYDVKM. CDR3 nucleotide sequence: TGTGCCAGCAGTTTACGGGACAGGGGGAACTACGAGCAGTACTTC. Translation gives CASSLRDRGNYEQYF.

This rearrangement joins TRBV7-2 to TRBJ2-1, with TRBD1 identical over 8 bases. V shed 5 bases, J shed 6 bases, and the junction held 3 bases outside the gene matches. The CDR3 has 13 residues. CDR1 is SGHTA, CDR2 FQGNSA, per germline. The DNA for the CDR3 is TGTGCCAGCAGCATCGACAGGGGCAATGAGCAGTTCTTC. Its protein is CASSIDRGNEQFF.

The chain carries TRBV25-1 and TRBJ1-3; maybe TRBD1 (5 bases). V was clipped by 4 bases and J by 2 bases, with 12 bases between them. The V gene's germline CDR1 is MGHDK and CDR2 SYGVNS. The CDR3 loop spans 15 amino acids. This chain's CDR3 is CASSVQGGPGNTIYF. The DNA for the CDR3 is TGTGCCAGCAGTGTCCAGGGAGGGCCTGGAAACACCATATATTTT.

The CDR3 sequence is CASTRQGRTDTQYF. The CDR3 DNA sequence: TGCGCCAGCACCAGACAGGGGCGCACAGATACGCAGTATTTT. The chain recombines TRBV5-1 with TRBJ2-3, with 8 nucleotides matching TRBD1. The CDR3 length is 14 residues. The V and J ends lost 6 bases and 1 base, in that order; junction bases with no gene match: 4. Germline loops: CDR1 SGHRS, CDR2 YFSETQ.

J is TRBJ1-1 and V is TRBV5-6; D perhaps matches TRBD1 (6 bases). CDR3 length: 13 residues. Between the trimmed V and J ends, which lost 5 bases and 4 bases, there was a span of 12 bases. Germline V gene data show CDR1 as SGHDT and CDR2 as YYEEEE. The CDR3 coding sequence is TGTGCCAGCAGTCAGGGGCCCCCCACTGAAGCTTTCTTT. Its protein product is CASSQGPPTEAFF. Full variable domain (remainder filled in from reference TRBV5-6 and TRBJ1-1): DAGVTQSPTHLIKTRGQQVTLRCSPKSGHDTVSWYQQALGQGPQFIFQYYEEEERQRGNFPDRFSGHQFPNYSSELNVNALLLGDSALYLCASSQGPPTEAFFGQGTRLTVV.

V usage is TRBV4-1 and J usage is TRBJ1-4; D gene uncertain. V gave up 0 bases and J gave up 2 bases, with 10 bases separating them. From germline, CDR1 is MGHRA and CDR2 YSYEKL. The CDR3 is 16 amino acids. CDR3 residues: CASSQEGTWTNEKLFF. DNA of the CDR3: TGCGCCAGCAGCCAAGAGGGAACCTGGACTAATGAAAAACTGTTTTTT.

The V gene is TRBV6-6, the J gene TRBJ1-6; 8 nucleotides match TRBD1. The germline V gene encodes CDR1 MNHNY and CDR2 SVGAGI (reference sequence). Unmatched junction bases numbered 7, after V lost 6 bases and J lost 9 bases. The CDR3 is 14 amino acids. The CDR3 nucleotides are TGTGCCAGCAGCCAAGGACAGGGTACTTCACCCCTCCACTTT. Amino acids: CASSQGQGTSPLHF.

V gene TRBV18 combines with J gene TRBJ2-7; D tentatively fits TRBD1 or TRBD2 (5 bases each). CDR3 size: 16 residues. V was pared by 3 bases and J by 0 bases, with 15 bases between. Looked up from germline, CDR1 is KGHSH and CDR2 is LQKENI. CDR3 nucleotide sequence: TGTGCCAGCTCACCGACCGGGACGGTTTACTCCTACGAGCAGTACTTC. It encodes CASSPTGTVYSYEQYF.

The chain recombines TRBV11-2 with TRBJ1-5; D gene uncertain. This CDR3 contains 20 residues. Trimming removed 0 bases from V and 2 bases from J, with 23 bases in between. Germline lookup yields CDR1 SGHAT and CDR2 FQNNGV. CDR3 bases: TGTGCCAGCAGCTTAGATGGATCGGGGTTGGGTTCGGTGGGCAATCAGCCCCAGCATTTT. Amino acid sequence: CASSLDGSGLGSVGNQPQHF.

This chain links TRBV4-2 with TRBJ1-3, with TRBD1 as a possible D gene (5 bases). Trimming took off 5 bases at V and 4 bases at J, with 18 bases between the two ends. Germline CDR1 LGHNA, CDR2 YNFKEQ. The CDR3 is made up of 16 amino acids. The CDR3 protein is CASSAWGPGSGNTIYF. The DNA of the CDR3 is TGTGCCAGCAGCGCATGGGGACCAGGATCCGGAAACACCATATATTTT.

This clone has more than one count but fewer than ten. The rearrangement joins TRBV25-1 to TRBJ1-5, with 9 bases lining up with TRBD1. Germline V gene data show CDR1 as MGHDK and CDR2 as SYGVNS. This CDR3 spans 14 amino acids. The trim removed 6 bases at V and 4 bases at J, leaving 4 bases unmatched. CDR3 bases: TGTGCCAGCAGCGGGACAGGGCGGAATCAGCCCCAGCATTTT. It encodes CASSGTGRNQPQHF. The full variable domain, completed using reference TRBV25-1 and TRBJ1-5, is EADIYQTPRYLVIGTGKKITLECSQTMGHDKMYWYQQDPGMELHLIHYSYGVNSTEKGDLSSESTVSRIRTEHFPLTLESARPSHTSQYLCASSGTGRNQPQHFGDGTRLSIL.

This clone turned up a few times. Other DNA sequences in the same sample also yield this CDR3. The rearrangement uses TRBV27 and TRBJ1-5, with unresolved D. Trimming took 3 bases from V and 4 from J, leaving 7 bases between them. The CDR3 covers 13 residues. Germline CDR1 and CDR2: MNHEY and SMNVEV (reference sequence). The CDR3 DNA reads as TGTGCCAGCAGTTTCGGCGGGAATCAGCCCCAGCATTTT. Translation gives CASSFGGNQPQHF.

V is TRBV19 and J is TRBJ1-1; unclear D gene. The CDR3 consists of 14 residues. The V and J ends lost 4 bases and 3 bases respectively, with 12 bases between them. Germline loops: CDR1 LNHDA, CDR2 SQIVND (reference sequence). The CDR3 loop reads CASSTQGSHTEAFF. The CDR3 nucleotides read TGTGCCAGTAGTACACAAGGGTCTCACACTGAAGCTTTCTTT.

Worth noting for this clone: Other DNA sequences from this sample encode an identical CDR3 as well. CDR3 region: CSVVAVLAKNIQYF. The CDR3 DNA reads TGCAGCGTTGTGGCAGTACTAGCCAAAAACATTCAGTACTTC. The chain employs TRBV29-1 and TRBJ2-4, with no clear D. The CDR3 consists of 14 residues. Germline V gene sequence: CDR1 SQVTM, CDR2 ANQGSEA. V shed 4 bases and J shed 0 bases, with 10 bases lying between them.